What follows are 5 T cell receptor beta chains derived from one specimen sequenced in a study of blood T cell repertoires in COVID-19. Profiling relied on immunoSEQ multiplex PCR, and the TCRdb table lists in-frame clones only, not all of them. The data show 200,000 to 250,000 clones, around 80% seen once. The sequenced material came from peripheral blood. These receptors were obtained from a woman older than 75 with COVID-19, enrolled during active disease.

The chain is built from TRBV10-2 and TRBJ1-1; weak D call: TRBD1 (6 bases). Germline lookup yields CDR1 WSHSY and CDR2 SAAADI. This CDR3 region has 12 residues. Between the trimmed V and J ends, which lost 6 bases and 10 bases, there was a span of 15 bases. CDR3 amino acids: CASRMRQDRAFF. Written as DNA, the CDR3 is TGCGCCAGCAGGATGAGACAGGACCGAGCTTTCTTT.

The rearrangement uses TRBV29-1 and TRBJ2-5; TRBD1 matches 8 bases. Germline assignment: CDR1 SQVTM and CDR2 ANQGSEA. Trimming at V came to 6 bases and at J to 8 bases, leaving 14 bases not matched to a gene. The CDR3 length is 14 residues. CDR3 in amino acids: CSVRDRQGIGTQYF. The CDR3 nucleotides are TGCAGCGTCCGGGACAGGCAGGGGATAGGTACCCAGTACTTC. The full variable domain, rest sourced from reference TRBV29-1 and TRBJ2-5, is SAVISQKPSRDICQRGTSLTIQCQVDSQVTMMFWYRQQPGQSLTLIATANQGSEATYESGFVIDKFPISRPNLTFSTLTVSNMSPEDSSIYLCSVRDRQGIGTQYFGPGTRLLVL.

V gene TRBV19 combines with J gene TRBJ1-3; TRBD1 agrees at 8 bases. V shed 2 bases and J 2 bases; nucleotides not matched to a gene: 5. Germline values: CDR1 LNHDA, CDR2 SQIVND (reference sequence). The length of the CDR3 is 16 residues. For the CDR3, the DNA is TGTGCCAGTAGTATACTGGGCAGGGGGCCTGGAAACACCATATATTTT. It yields the protein CASSILGRGPGNTIYF.

The V call is TRBV7-3, the J call TRBJ2-6, with D possibly being TRBD1 (5 bases). V was cut by 2 bases and J by 4 bases, with 12 bases left in between. The CDR3 sequence is 16 residues long. CDR1 is SGHTA, CDR2 FQGTGA, per germline. The CDR3 DNA sequence: TGTGCCAGCAGCTTACCAGGGTCCGCCGGGGCCAACGTCCTGACTTTC. Its translation: CASSLPGSAGANVLTF.

The chain employs TRBV9 and TRBJ2-5; no firm D call. The V gene's germline CDR1 is SGDLS and CDR2 YYNGEE. V was cut by 0 bases and J by 2 bases, with 5 bases left in between. This CDR3 is 13 amino acids long. DNA of the CDR3: TGTGCCAGCAGCGTAGCGGTACAAGAGACCCAGTACTTC. It is translated as CASSVAVQETQYF. Variable domain in full (rest from reference TRBV9 and TRBJ2-5): DSGVTQTPKHLITATGQRVTLRCSPRSGDLSVYWYQQSLDQGLQFLIQYYNGEERAKGNILERFSAQQFPDLHSELNLSSLELGDSALYFCASSVAVQETQYFGPGTRLLVL.